The rows below give T cell receptor beta chains drawn from one sample of a study of shared clonotypes between healthy human individuals. Sequencing used immunoSEQ multiplex PCR; TCRdb keeps in-frame clones, though not all of them. The sample lists approximately 400,000 clones, 90% to 98% occurring once. What was sequenced was memory CD8+ T cells sorted from blood. The receptors originated from a man aged 25 to 40 in good health. Each CDR3 is given with its conserved first and last residue. Each record gives: J gene, clone size, V gene, D gene, CDR3 DNA, CDR3 protein. The D gene is left open where the match is weak. Expanded clones are given a class, and other clones once, few, many or no size at all.

>TRBJ2-7|NA|TRBV5-8|TRBD2
TGTGCCAGCAGCTTGCTAGCGGGGGCCTACGAGCAGTACTTC
CASSLLAGAYEQYF
>TRBJ2-7|NA|TRBV30|TRBD1
TGTGCCTGGAGTGTTGAACAGGGGCACTACGAGCAGTACTTC
CAWSVEQGHYEQYF
>TRBJ1-4|NA|TRBV5-1|NA
TGCGCCAGCAGGGAGGCGTCCTATAATGAAAAACTGTTTTTT
CASREASYNEKLFF
>TRBJ2-1|NA|TRBV6-1|NA
TGTGCCAGCAGTGAATGGGCTAGAAACTCCTACAATGAGCAGTTCTTC
CASSEWARNSYNEQFF
>TRBJ2-7|few|TRBV6-5|TRBD2
TGTGCCAGCGGGGGACTAGCGGTGAGCGAGCAGTACTTC
CASGGLAVSEQYF
>TRBJ1-2|NA|TRBV15|NA
TGTGCCACCAGCAGAGATGTTTCTCTTAACTATGGCTACACCTTC
CATSRDVSLNYGYTF
>TRBJ2-3|NA|TRBV19|NA
TGTGCCAGTAGTATGGGGATTGCTAGCACAGATACGCAGTATTTT
CASSMGIASTDTQYF
>TRBJ2-3|NA|TRBV27|TRBD2
TGTGCCAGCAGTTTAGGGCGGGAGCCCGTTTCAGGTACGCAGTATTTT
CASSLGREPVSGTQYF
>TRBJ1-4|NA|TRBV10-3|TRBD1
TGTGCCATCAGTGAGGACAGGGTTAAGGAAAAACTGTTTTTT
CAISEDRVKEKLFF
>TRBJ2-5|NA|TRBV7-2|TRBD1
TGTGCCAGCAGCACCCGGACAGGGGATTACCAAGAGACCCAGTACTTC
CASSTRTGDYQETQYF
>TRBJ2-1|NA|TRBV28|NA
TGTGCCAGCAGTTTATTGGGCAATGAGCAGTTCTTC
CASSLLGNEQFF
>TRBJ2-3|NA|TRBV7-9|TRBD1
TGTGCCAGCAGCCCACAGGGGAGCACAGATACGCAGTATTTT
CASSPQGSTDTQYF
>TRBJ2-5|NA|TRBV4-1|NA
TGCGCCAGCAGCCAAGCTTACCAGCAGGGATGGGAGACCCAGTACTTC
CASSQAYQQGWETQYF
>TRBJ1-4|NA|TRBV5-4|NA
TGTGCCGTATCTTTGGGTGGGGTGATAAATGAAAAACTGTTTTTT
CAVSLGGVINEKLFF
>TRBJ2-2|NA|TRBV19|NA
TGTGCCAGTAGTATATCCCTCTGGGGAGGGGAGCTGTTTTTT
CASSISLWGGELFF